This paragraph reports one T cell receptor (beta chain). Its antigen is undetermined. This entry comes from a study of beta chain features in type 1 diabetes. As every portion of the isolated RNA was reverse transcribed, the sequencing read expressed TCRB transcripts. Naive, central memory and regulatory T cell samples averaged around 3.3 million reads. Generated by immunoSEQ multiplex PCR, the TCRdb table keeps only in-frame clones and is missing some. Of 500,000 to 650,000 clones listed, roughly 12% are singletons. This CDR3 is 15 amino acids long. V was pared by 5 bases and J by 1 base, with 3 bases of the junction left unmatched. Germline loops: CDR1 SGHVS, CDR2 FQNEAQ. Overall study results and limits: More deletions and fewer insertions at VDJ junctions were found in patients with type 1 diabetes. Researchers report that Type 1 diabetes patients had moderately but significantly shorter TCRB CDR3s across all four CD4+ subsets.

This clonotype was obtained from a young man with type 1 diabetes. The sample consisted of naive CD4+ T cells from blood. The V gene is TRBV7-8, the J gene TRBJ1-5, with 9 nucleotides matching TRBD1. DNA for the CDR3: TGTGCCAGCAGCCCGGACAGGGGAAGCAATCAGCCCCAGCATTTT. This codes for CASSPDRGSNQPQHF.